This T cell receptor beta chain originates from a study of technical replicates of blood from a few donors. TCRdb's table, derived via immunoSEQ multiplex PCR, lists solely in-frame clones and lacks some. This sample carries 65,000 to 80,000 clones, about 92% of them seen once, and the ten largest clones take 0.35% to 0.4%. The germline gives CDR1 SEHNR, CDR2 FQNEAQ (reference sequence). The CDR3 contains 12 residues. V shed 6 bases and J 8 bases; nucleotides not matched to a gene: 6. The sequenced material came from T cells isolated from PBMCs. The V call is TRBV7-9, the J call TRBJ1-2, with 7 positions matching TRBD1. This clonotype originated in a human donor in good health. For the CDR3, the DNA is TGTGCCAGCAGTTTACAGGGGCACGGCTACACCTTC. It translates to CASSLQGHGYTF.